Listed here are 4 T cell receptor beta chains from one sample, sequenced in a study of shared clonotypes between healthy human individuals. Method: immunoSEQ multiplex PCR; TCRdb's copy keeps in-frame clones and lacks some. The sample carries roughly 170,000 clones, about 68% recorded once. Source material: memory CD4+ T cells sorted from blood. Subset specified: CD45RA-negative fraction. The receptors derive from a man aged 30 to 39 in good health.

The gene calls are TRBV11-1 and TRBJ2-5, with D perhaps matching TRBD1 (6 bases). The germline V gene has CDR1 SGHAT and CDR2 FQDESV (reference sequence). The CDR3 sequence is 14 residues long. The V end lost 5 bases, the J end lost 3 bases, and 13 bases lay between the germline ends. The CDR3 DNA reads as TGTGCCAGCAGCGAAAGATGGACAGAAGAGACCCAGTACTTC. Its translation is CASSERWTEETQYF.

The V call is TRBV11-2, the J call TRBJ2-3, with TRBD2 matching over 9 bases. Losses at the gene ends were 8 bases for V and 1 base for J; bases not matched to a gene: 7. There are 15 residues in the CDR3. From germline, CDR1 is SGHAT and CDR2 FQNNGV. The DNA of the CDR3 is TGTGCCAGCGGGGGAGCGGGAGGTGGCACAGATACGCAGTATTTT. Its protein is CASGGAGGGTDTQYF. Combining the CDR3 with reference TRBV11-2 and TRBJ2-3 gives the whole variable domain EAGVAQSPRYKIIEKRQSVAFWCNPISGHATLYWYQQILGQGPKLLIQFQNNGVVDDSQLPKDRFSAERLKGVDSTLKIQPAKLEDSAVYLCASGGAGGGTDTQYFGPGTRLTVL.

The chain links TRBV4-2 to TRBJ1-1; D is unresolved. The V end lost 8 bases, the J end lost 4 bases, and 11 bases lay between the germline ends. The CDR3 sequence is 12 residues long. Germline CDR1 LGHNA, CDR2 YNFKEQ. In DNA form, the CDR3 reads TGTGCCAGCGGTGGAGAGAGCACTGAAGCTTTCTTT. As protein: CASGGESTEAFF.

The chain has TRBV9 and TRBJ2-2; 7 bases are a match to TRBD2. Germline CDR1 reads SGDLS; CDR2 reads YYNGEE. The CDR3 totals 17 residues. Losses at the gene ends were 3 bases for V and 1 base for J; bases not matched to a gene: 9. In nucleotides, the CDR3 is TGTGCCAGCAGCGCACTTCGGCTAGCGGTGAACACCGGGGAGCTGTTTTTT. Protein product: CASSALRLAVNTGELFF.